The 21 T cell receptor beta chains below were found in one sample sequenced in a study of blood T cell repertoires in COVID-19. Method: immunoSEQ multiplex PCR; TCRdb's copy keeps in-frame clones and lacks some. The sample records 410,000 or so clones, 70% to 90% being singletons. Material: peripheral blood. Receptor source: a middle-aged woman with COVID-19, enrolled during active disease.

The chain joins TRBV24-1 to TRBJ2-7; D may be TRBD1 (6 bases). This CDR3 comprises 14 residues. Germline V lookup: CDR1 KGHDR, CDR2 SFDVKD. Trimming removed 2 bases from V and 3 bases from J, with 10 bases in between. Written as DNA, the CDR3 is TGTGCCACCAGTGATTCAGGACAGATCTACGAGCAGTACTTC. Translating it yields CATSDSGQIYEQYF.

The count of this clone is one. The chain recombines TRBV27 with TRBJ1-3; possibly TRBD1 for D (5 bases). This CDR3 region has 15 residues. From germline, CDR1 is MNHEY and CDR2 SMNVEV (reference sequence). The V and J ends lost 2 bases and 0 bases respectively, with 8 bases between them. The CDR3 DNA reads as TGTGCCAGCAGTTTAGGGGCAACCTCTGGAAACACCATATATTTT. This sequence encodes CASSLGATSGNTIYF.

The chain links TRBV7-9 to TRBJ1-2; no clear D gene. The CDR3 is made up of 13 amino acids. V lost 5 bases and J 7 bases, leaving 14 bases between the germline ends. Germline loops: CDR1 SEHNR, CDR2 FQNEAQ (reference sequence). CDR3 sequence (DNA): TGTGCCAGCAGCCCAGCGGGCGGTCTTGGCTACACCTTC. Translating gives CASSPAGGLGYTF.

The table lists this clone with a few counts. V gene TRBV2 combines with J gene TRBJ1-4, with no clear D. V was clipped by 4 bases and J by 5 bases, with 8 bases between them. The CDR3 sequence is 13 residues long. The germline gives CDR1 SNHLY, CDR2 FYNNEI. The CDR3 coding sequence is TGTGCCAGCAGTGGGGGAGGGAATGAAAAACTGTTTTTT. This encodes CASSGGGNEKLFF. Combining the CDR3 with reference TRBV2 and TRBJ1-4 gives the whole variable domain EPEVTQTPSHQVTQMGQEVILRCVPISNHLYFYWYRQILGQKVEFLVSFYNNEISEKSEIFDDQFSVERPDGSNFTLKIRSTKLEDSAMYFCASSGGGNEKLFFGSGTQLSVL.

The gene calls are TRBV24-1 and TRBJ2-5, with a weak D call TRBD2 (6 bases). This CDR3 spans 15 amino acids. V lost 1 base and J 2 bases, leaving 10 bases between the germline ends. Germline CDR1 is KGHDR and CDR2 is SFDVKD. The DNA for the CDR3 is TGTGCCACCAGTGATTTAGGGCGGGGACAAGAGACCCAGTACTTC. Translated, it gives CATSDLGRGQETQYF.

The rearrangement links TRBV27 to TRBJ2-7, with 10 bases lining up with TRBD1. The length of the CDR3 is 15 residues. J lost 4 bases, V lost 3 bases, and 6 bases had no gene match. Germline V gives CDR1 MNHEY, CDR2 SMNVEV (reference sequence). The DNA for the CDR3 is TGTGCCAGCAGTTTTACACCGGGACAGGGGTACGAGCAGTACTTC. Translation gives CASSFTPGQGYEQYF.

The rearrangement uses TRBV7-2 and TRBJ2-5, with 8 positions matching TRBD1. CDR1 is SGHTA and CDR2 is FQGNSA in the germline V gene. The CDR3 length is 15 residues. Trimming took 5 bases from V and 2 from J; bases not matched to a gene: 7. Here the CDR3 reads CASSPRQGRQETQYF. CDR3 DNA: TGTGCCAGCAGCCCCAGACAGGGGCGTCAAGAGACCCAGTACTTC.

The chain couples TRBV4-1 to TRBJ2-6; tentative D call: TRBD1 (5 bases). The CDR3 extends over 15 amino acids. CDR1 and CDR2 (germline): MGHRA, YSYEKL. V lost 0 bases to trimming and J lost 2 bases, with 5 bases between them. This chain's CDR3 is CASSQEGAGANVLTF. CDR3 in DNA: TGCGCCAGCAGCCAAGAAGGGGCTGGGGCCAACGTCCTGACTTTC.

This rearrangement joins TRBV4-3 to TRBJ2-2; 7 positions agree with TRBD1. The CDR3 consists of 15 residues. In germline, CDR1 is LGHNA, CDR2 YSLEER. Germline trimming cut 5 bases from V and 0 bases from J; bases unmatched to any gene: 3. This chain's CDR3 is CASSAQGANTGELFF. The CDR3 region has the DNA TGCGCCAGCAGCGCTCAGGGGGCGAACACCGGGGAGCTGTTTTTT.

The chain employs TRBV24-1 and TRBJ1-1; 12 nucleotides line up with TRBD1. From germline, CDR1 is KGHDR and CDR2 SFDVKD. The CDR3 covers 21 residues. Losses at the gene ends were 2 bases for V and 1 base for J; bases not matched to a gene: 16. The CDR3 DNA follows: TGTGCCACCAGTGATTCCCACGGGACAGGGGGCCTCTGGAAAGGGAACACTGAAGCTTTCTTT. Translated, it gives CATSDSHGTGGLWKGNTEAFF.

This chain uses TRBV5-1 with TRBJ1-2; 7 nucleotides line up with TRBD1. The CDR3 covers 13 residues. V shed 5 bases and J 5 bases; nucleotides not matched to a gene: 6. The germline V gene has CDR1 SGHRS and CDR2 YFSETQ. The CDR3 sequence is CASSYLQGYGYTF. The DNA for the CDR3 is TGCGCCAGCAGTTATTTACAGGGGTATGGCTACACCTTC. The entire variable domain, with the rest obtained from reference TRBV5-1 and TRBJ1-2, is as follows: KAGVTQTPRYLIKTRGQQVTLSCSPISGHRSVSWYQQTPGQGLQFLFEYFSETQRNKGNFPGRFSGRQFSNSRSEMNVSTLELGDSALYLCASSYLQGYGYTFGSGTRLTVV.

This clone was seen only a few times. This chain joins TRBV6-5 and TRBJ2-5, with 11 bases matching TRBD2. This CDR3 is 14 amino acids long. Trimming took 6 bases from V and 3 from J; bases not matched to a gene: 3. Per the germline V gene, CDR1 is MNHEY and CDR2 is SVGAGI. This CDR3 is CASRVAGGKETQYF. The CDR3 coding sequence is TGTGCCAGCAGGGTAGCGGGAGGGAAAGAGACCCAGTACTTC.

CDR3 residues: CASTLDRYNEQFF. Here the CDR3 DNA reads TGTGCCAGCACCCTTGACAGATACAATGAGCAGTTCTTC. The chain links TRBV5-8 to TRBJ2-1; D is perhaps TRBD1 (5 bases). V lost 6 bases and J lost 4, with 11 bases in between. CDR3 length: 13 amino acids. Germline assignment: CDR1 SGHTS and CDR2 YDEGEE.

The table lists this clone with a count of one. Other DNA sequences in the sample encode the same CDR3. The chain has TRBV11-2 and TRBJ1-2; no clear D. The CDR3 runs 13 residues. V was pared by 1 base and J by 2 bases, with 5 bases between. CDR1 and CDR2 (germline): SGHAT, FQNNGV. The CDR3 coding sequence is TGTGCCAGCAGCTTAGGACTAAACTATGGCTACACCTTC. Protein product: CASSLGLNYGYTF.

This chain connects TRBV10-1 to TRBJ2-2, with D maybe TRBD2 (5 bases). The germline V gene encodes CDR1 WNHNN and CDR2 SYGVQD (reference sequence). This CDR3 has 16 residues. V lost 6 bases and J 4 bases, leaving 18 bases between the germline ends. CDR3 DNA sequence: TGCGCCAGCAGATTACTAGGCAGCCTACCCACCGGGGAGCTGTTTTTT. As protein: CASRLLGSLPTGELFF.

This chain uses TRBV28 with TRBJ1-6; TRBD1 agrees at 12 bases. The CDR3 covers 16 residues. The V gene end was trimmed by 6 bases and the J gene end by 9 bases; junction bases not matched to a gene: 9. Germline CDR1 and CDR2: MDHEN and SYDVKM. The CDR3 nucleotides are TGTGCCAGCAGCCCGGGACAGGGGGCAGTAAGTTCACCCCTCCACTTT. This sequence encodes CASSPGQGAVSSPLHF.

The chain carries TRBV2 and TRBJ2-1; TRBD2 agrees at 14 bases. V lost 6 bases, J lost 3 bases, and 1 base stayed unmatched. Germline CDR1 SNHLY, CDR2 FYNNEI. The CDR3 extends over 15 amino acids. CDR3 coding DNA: TGTGCCAGCAGGGGACTAGCGGGGGACTACAATGAGCAGTTCTTC. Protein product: CASRGLAGDYNEQFF.

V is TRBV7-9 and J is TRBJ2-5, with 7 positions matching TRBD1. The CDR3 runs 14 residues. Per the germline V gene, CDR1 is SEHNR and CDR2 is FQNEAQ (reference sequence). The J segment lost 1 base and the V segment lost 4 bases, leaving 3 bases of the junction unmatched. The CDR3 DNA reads TGTGCCAGCAGCTCTCGGGACAGCCAAGAGACCCAGTACTTC. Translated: CASSSRDSQETQYF.

The CDR3 protein is CASSELGGFYGYTF. CDR3 coding DNA: TGTGCCAGCAGTGAACTAGGGGGCTTCTATGGCTACACCTTC. The chain uses TRBV6-1 and TRBJ1-2; 7 nucleotides align to TRBD1. The CDR3 has 14 residues. CDR1 and CDR2 from the germline V gene are MNHNS and SASEGT. The V gene end was trimmed by 2 bases and the J gene end by 4 bases; junction bases not matched to a gene: 4.

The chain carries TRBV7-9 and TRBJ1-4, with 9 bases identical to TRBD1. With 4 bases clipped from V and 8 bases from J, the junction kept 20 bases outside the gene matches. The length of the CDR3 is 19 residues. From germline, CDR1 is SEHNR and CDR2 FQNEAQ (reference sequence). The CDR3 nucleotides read TGTGCCAGCAGCTCAGCCCTCCGGGACAGGGTCTGGGGTAGGGAAAAACTGTTTTTT. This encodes CASSSALRDRVWGREKLFF.

The CDR3 sequence: CASIRRINTEAFF. In nucleotides, the CDR3 is TGTGCCAGCATAAGGAGGATAAACACTGAAGCTTTCTTT. The V and J genes are TRBV6-5 and TRBJ1-1; no clear D. The CDR3 is 13 residues long. V was shortened by 7 bases and J by 2 bases, with 11 bases between the two germline ends. Germline assignment: CDR1 MNHEY and CDR2 SVGAGI.